What follows are 20 T cell receptor beta chains derived from one specimen sequenced in a study of early T cells in non-severe SARS-CoV-2 infection. Using its own MiXCR run on the 5' RACE reads, TCRdb lists one record per CDR3 protein. Among about 33,000 distinct CDR3 sequences listed, less than 5.5% were seen once. Input material: whole blood. These receptors were taken from an adult who was a healthcare worker with PCR-confirmed SARS-CoV-2 infection or an uninfected control (not recorded which).

This chain links TRBV4-2 with TRBJ2-5; D not resolved. Germline V CDR1 and CDR2: LGHNA, YNFKEQ. V shed 0 bases and J shed 4 bases, with 9 bases lying between them. The CDR3 sequence is 14 residues long. DNA of the CDR3: TGTGCCAGCAGCCAAGACCCGGTGGCAGAGACCCAGTACTTC. This codes for CASSQDPVAETQYF.

This clonotype was seen many times. The rearrangement uses TRBV20-1 and TRBJ2-3; maybe TRBD2 (5 bases). Germline assignment: CDR1 DFQATT and CDR2 SNEGSKA (reference sequence). The CDR3 covers 13 residues. Deletions cut 3 bases from V and 0 bases from J, with 7 bases between. The CDR3 protein is CSARERSTDTQYF. The DNA of the CDR3 is TGCAGTGCTAGGGAGCGGAGCACAGATACGCAGTATTTT.

This clonotype was recorded at least ten times. V and J are TRBV6-6 and TRBJ1-5, with no clear D. This CDR3 comprises 12 residues. The V end lost 2 bases, the J end lost 5 bases, and 4 bases lay between the germline ends. Germline values: CDR1 MNHNY, CDR2 SVGAGI (reference sequence). CDR3 nucleotide sequence: TGTGCCAGCAGTTACCTCCATCAGCCCCAGCATTTT. Its translation is CASSYLHQPQHF.

This clonotype was picked up many times. This chain joins TRBV11-2 and TRBJ2-3, with D possibly matching TRBD2 (5 bases). The V end lost 3 bases, the J end lost 6 bases, and 7 bases lay between the germline ends. Germline CDR1 and CDR2: SGHAT and FQNNGV. The CDR3 runs 12 residues. The CDR3 protein is CASSFRGDTQYF. The DNA for the CDR3 is TGTGCCAGCAGCTTCCGAGGGGATACGCAGTATTTT. Filled out from reference TRBV11-2 and TRBJ2-3, the complete variable domain reads EAGVAQSPRYKIIEKRQSVAFWCNPISGHATLYWYQQILGQGPKLLIQFQNNGVVDDSQLPKDRFSAERLKGVDSTLKIQPAKLEDSAVYLCASSFRGDTQYFGPGTRLTVL.

This clonotype was counted at least ten times. The J gene is TRBJ1-1, the V gene TRBV20-1; no reliable D call. The CDR3 loop spans 13 amino acids. With 8 bases removed from V and 8 bases from J, the gap between germline ends came to 21 bases. The germline V gene has CDR1 DFQATT and CDR2 SNEGSKA (reference sequence). The CDR3 sequence: CSSQKQLPGEAFF. The CDR3 DNA reads TGCAGTTCCCAGAAGCAGCTCCCTGGCGAAGCTTTCTTT.

In its sample, this clonotype was seen a few times. This chain links TRBV19 with TRBJ2-4, with D unclear. The CDR3 has 14 amino acids. Germline V gene lookup returns CDR1 LNHDA and CDR2 SQIVND (reference sequence). The V and J ends lost 9 bases and 1 base respectively, with 13 bases between them. CDR3 protein: CASSPLYAKNIQYF. In nucleotides, the CDR3 is TGTGCCAGCAGTCCCCTTTATGCCAAAAACATTCAGTACTTC.

The chain employs TRBV2 and TRBJ2-3; D call uncertain. Germline CDR1 is SNHLY and CDR2 is FYNNEI. This CDR3 spans 14 amino acids. Trimming removed 6 bases at V and 1 base at J, with 11 bases between. The CDR3 sequence: CASSARLGTDTQYF. In DNA, the CDR3 is TGTGCCAGCAGCGCCAGACTGGGCACAGATACGCAGTATTTT.

This clonotype was seen at least ten times. This sequence joins TRBV12-3 or TRBV12-4 and TRBJ1-5; D is uncertain. This CDR3 region has 13 residues. The V and J ends lost 3 bases and 7 bases respectively, with 10 bases between them. CDR3 protein: CASSFEGRQPQHF. The DNA for the CDR3 is TGTGCCAGCAGTTTTGAGGGTCGACAGCCCCAGCATTTT.

Ten or more counts support this clonotype. The rearrangement uses TRBV27 and TRBJ2-4; D perhaps matches TRBD1 (5 bases). The CDR3 length is 14 residues. Germline CDR1 reads MNHEY; CDR2 reads SMNVEV (reference sequence). The V end lost 3 bases, the J end lost 1 base, and 7 bases lay between the germline ends. This CDR3 is CASSLAGAKNIQYF. CDR3 in DNA: TGTGCCAGCAGTTTGGCAGGGGCCAAAAACATTCAGTACTTC.

This clonotype was detected many times. The V and J genes are TRBV5-4 and TRBJ1-5; no clear D gene. The CDR3 is made up of 14 amino acids. Germline loops: CDR1 SGHNT, CDR2 YYREEE (reference sequence). Trimming shortened V by 4 bases and J by 3 bases, and 11 bases separated the two germline ends. The CDR3 region has the DNA TGTGCCAGCAGCCAGGACGGAAACAATCAGCCCCAGCATTTT. It encodes CASSQDGNNQPQHF.

In this sample, this clonotype turned up many times. The chain has TRBV5-1 and TRBJ2-1; TRBD1 might be the D (6 bases). The germline gives CDR1 SGHRS, CDR2 YFSETQ. V dropped 4 bases and J dropped 0 bases, with 14 bases sitting between them. This CDR3 comprises 16 residues. The CDR3 spells CASSRQASSSYNEQFF. The CDR3 nucleotides are TGCGCCAGCAGCCGACAGGCCTCTAGCTCCTACAATGAGCAGTTCTTC.

This chain's CDR3 is CASSIFSNGDYGYTF. The CDR3 DNA sequence: TGTGCCAGTAGTATTTTCAGTAACGGGGACTATGGCTACACCTTC. This chain joins TRBV19 and TRBJ1-2, with unresolved D. Germline CDR1 LNHDA, CDR2 SQIVND (reference sequence). CDR3 length: 15 amino acids. V was clipped by 3 bases and J by 3 bases, with 14 bases between them.

The chain uses TRBV20-1 and TRBJ2-5; 7 bases are a match to TRBD2. The V segment lost 1 base and the J segment 4 bases; nucleotides outside the gene matches: 6. Germline CDR1 reads DFQATT; CDR2 reads SNEGSKA (reference sequence). CDR3 length: 14 residues. The CDR3: CSARAASGRETQYF. DNA of the CDR3: TGCAGTGCTAGAGCGGCTAGCGGTCGAGAGACCCAGTACTTC.

This clonotype was counted at least ten times. The chain joins TRBV7-3 to TRBJ2-1; 11 bases line up with TRBD1. V dropped 5 bases and J dropped 6; count of bases not matched to a gene: 6. Germline V lookup: CDR1 SGHTA, CDR2 FQGTGA. The CDR3 contains 15 residues. CDR3 amino acids: CASSRSGTGGNEQFF. The CDR3 nucleotides read TGTGCCAGCAGCCGCTCCGGGACAGGGGGCAATGAGCAGTTCTTC.

This clonotype has at least ten counts. This CDR3 is CASSQSTWTGVNTEAFF. As DNA, the CDR3 is TGTGCCAGCTCACAATCCACCTGGACAGGGGTGAACACTGAAGCTTTCTTT. The chain carries TRBV18 and TRBJ1-1; TRBD1 aligns across 9 bases. The CDR3 loop spans 17 amino acids. Germline V lookup: CDR1 KGHSH, CDR2 LQKENI. With 4 bases clipped from V and 0 bases from J, the junction kept 9 bases outside the gene matches.

Ten or more counts support this clonotype. The CDR3 bases are TGCAGTGCTAGGGGGGGAAGAGAGACCCAGTACTTC. It codes for CSARGGRETQYF. The chain couples TRBV20-1 to TRBJ2-5, with D perhaps TRBD2 (6 bases). This CDR3 region has 12 residues. Germline lookup yields CDR1 DFQATT and CDR2 SNEGSKA (reference sequence). Deletions cut 3 bases from V and 4 bases from J, with 9 bases between.

There are many counts of this clonotype. The chain combines TRBV29-1 with TRBJ1-1, with D possibly TRBD1 on 5 matching bases. There are 13 residues in the CDR3. Germline lookup yields CDR1 SQVTM and CDR2 ANQGSEA. Trimming shortened V by 6 bases and J by 7 bases, and 18 bases separated the two germline ends. For the CDR3, the DNA is TGCAGCGTCGACTCCGAGGAGGGGCTTGAAGCTTTCTTT. Encoded protein: CSVDSEEGLEAFF.

This chain links TRBV7-9 with TRBJ2-3; TRBD1 matches 9 bases. The ends lost 3 bases at V and 4 bases at J; junction bases unmatched: 8. CDR3 length: 16 residues. Germline V gene sequence: CDR1 SEHNR, CDR2 FQNEAQ (reference sequence). The CDR3 nucleotides are TGTGCCAGCAGCTTTCTGGGACAGGGTTACTCAGATACGCAGTATTTT. The encoded protein is CASSFLGQGYSDTQYF.

The table lists this clonotype with many counts. The V gene is TRBV5-1, the J gene TRBJ2-3; D call uncertain. The germline V and J ends were trimmed by 0 bases and 1 base, with 15 bases remaining between them. The germline CDR1 and CDR2 sequences are SGHRS and YFSETQ. The CDR3 length is 17 residues. In DNA, the CDR3 is TGCGCCAGCAGCTTGGCCCGGGCAAATAAGCGCACAGATACGCAGTATTTT. It translates to CASSLARANKRTDTQYF.

As for this clonotype: A much larger clone is a single base away; this may be a read error. The chain employs TRBV29-1 and TRBJ2-3; weak D call: TRBD2 (7 bases). The V gene lost 4 bases and the J gene lost 6 bases, with 17 bases spanning the gap. The CDR3 runs 14 residues. CDR1 SQVTM and CDR2 ANQGSEA come from the germline V gene. CDR3 loop: CSVGGAGTRDTQYF. The CDR3 nucleotides read TGCAGCGTTGGTGGAGCGGGGACACGGGATACGCAGTATTTT.